The clone carrying this T cell receptor beta chain was detected many times. This specimen comes from a study of human T cells and chemical hapten exposure. The library labeled individual cDNA molecules by adding unique molecular identifiers to them. TCRdb re-derived calls from the RACE reads in MiXCR, one entry per CDR3 protein. The table includes some 81,000 distinct CDR3 sequences, around 9.4% detected once. As for time point: healthy volunteer bleed at 6 weeks. Before extraction, the whole blood was not fractionated, and total RNA was taken from it. This CDR3 has 15 amino acids. The V gene's germline CDR1 is DFQATT and CDR2 SNEGSKA (reference sequence). Trimming took 5 bases from V and 2 from J, leaving 18 bases between them.

This clonotype was sampled from a female donor in good health. Some clones in this sample may be carry-over from other donors' samples. The sequenced material came from whole blood. V and J are TRBV20-1 and TRBJ1-1, with D possibly matching TRBD1 (6 bases). CDR3 region: CSALPGTQLNTEAFF. The DNA of the CDR3 is TGCAGTGCTCTCCCGGGGACACAGCTAAACACTGAAGCTTTCTTT.